Below, 18 T cell receptor beta chains from the same sample are listed, as sequenced in a study of cytomegalovirus exposure and HLA in healthy donors. With 60 Vbeta and 13 Jbeta primers, the PCR was carried out. Sequenced by immunoSEQ multiplex PCR; TCRdb stores in-frame clones only, minus some. This sample yields more than 140,000 clones, of which approximately 80% are seen a single time; approximately 6.1% belongs to the top ten. The material sequenced was PBMCs. These receptors were collected from a man between 25 and 39 years old in good health and CMV-seropositive.

The chain carries TRBV29-1 and TRBJ2-1; tentatively, D is TRBD1 (6 bases). Germline values: CDR1 SQVTM, CDR2 ANQGSEA. V was pared by 3 bases and J by 7 bases, with 13 bases between. The CDR3 has 13 amino acids. CDR3: CSVDQGWKNEQFF. The CDR3 DNA reads as TGCAGCGTTGACCAGGGGTGGAAGAATGAGCAGTTCTTC.

This rearrangement joins TRBV19 to TRBJ2-1, with 7 bases fitting TRBD2. This CDR3 is 14 amino acids long. Germline lookup yields CDR1 LNHDA and CDR2 SQIVND (reference sequence). Trimming at V came to 3 bases and at J to 3 bases, leaving 2 bases not matched to a gene. CDR3 nucleotides: TGTGCCAGTAGTATGGGGGAGGGCTACAATGAGCAGTTCTTC. Translated: CASSMGEGYNEQFF.

CDR3 nucleotides: TGTGCCAGTATCTCTTCCGGGACAGGCTATGGCTACACCTTC. Translated: CASISSGTGYGYTF. The chain has TRBV19 and TRBJ1-2; TRBD1 agrees at 8 bases. CDR3 length: 14 residues. Germline lookup yields CDR1 LNHDA and CDR2 SQIVND (reference sequence). Trimming took 7 bases from V and 4 from J; bases not matched to a gene: 8. The entire variable domain, with the rest obtained from reference TRBV19 and TRBJ1-2, is as follows: DGGITQSPKYLFRKEGQNVTLSCEQNLNHDAMYWYRQDPGQGLRLIYYSQIVNDFQKGDIAEGYSVSREKKESFPLTVTSAQKNPTAFYLCASISSGTGYGYTFGSGTRLTVV.

As to this clone: The same CDR3 arises from other DNA sequences in this sample as well. The rearrangement uses TRBV6-4 and TRBJ2-3, with 8 bases matching TRBD2. The CDR3 runs 15 residues. Looked up from germline, CDR1 is MRHNA and CDR2 is SNTAGT. With V trimmed by 0 bases and J by 1 base, 0 bases remained unmatched. Written as DNA, the CDR3 is TGTGCCAGCAGTGACTCTAGCGGGGGCACAGATACGCAGTATTTT. This sequence encodes CASSDSSGGTDTQYF.

The chain carries TRBV28 and TRBJ2-2, with TRBD1 matching 10 bases. The trim removed 4 bases at V and 3 bases at J, leaving 5 bases unmatched. CDR1 and CDR2 (germline): MDHEN, SYDVKM. The CDR3 runs 16 residues. The CDR3 protein is CASSYTGTGDTGELFF. The DNA for the CDR3 is TGTGCCAGCAGTTATACCGGGACAGGGGACACCGGGGAGCTGTTTTTT.

The sample holds a few counts of this clone. This chain connects TRBV4-3 to TRBJ2-3, with D perhaps TRBD2 (5 bases). The V end was cut by 1 base, the J end by 6 bases, with 11 bases between. CDR1 is LGHNA, CDR2 YSLEER, per germline. The CDR3 has 14 amino acids. The CDR3 reads CASSQGRAADTQYF. DNA of the CDR3: TGCGCCAGCAGCCAAGGGCGGGCCGCGGATACGCAGTATTTT.

The chain uses TRBV6-1 and TRBJ1-5; D call uncertain. Germline-derived CDR1 and CDR2 are MNHNS and SASEGT. CDR3 size: 18 residues. The V gene lost 2 bases and the J gene lost 2 bases, with 19 bases spanning the gap. The CDR3 DNA sequence: TGTGCCAGCAGTGAACTCCTTTCCCTCGAAGCGCGCAATCAGCCCCAGCATTTT. Translating it yields CASSELLSLEARNQPQHF.

The rearrangement joins TRBV11-2 to TRBJ2-7, with D possibly being TRBD1 (5 bases). Germline loops: CDR1 SGHAT, CDR2 FQNNGV. The V end lost 6 bases, the J end lost 2 bases, and 11 bases lay between the germline ends. This CDR3 has 13 amino acids. CDR3 DNA: TGTGCCAGCAGACTTACAGGCGCCTACGAGCAGTACTTC. It translates to CASRLTGAYEQYF.

The J gene is TRBJ1-6, the V gene TRBV28; tentatively, D is TRBD1 (6 bases). Trimming stripped 8 bases from V and 9 bases from J, with 17 bases between. The CDR3 is made up of 14 amino acids. Germline lookup yields CDR1 MDHEN and CDR2 SYDVKM. CDR3 in DNA: TGTGCCAGCTTCTCCGGGGGGCCGAGTTCACCCCTCCACTTT. Amino acids: CASFSGGPSSPLHF.

The genes are TRBV7-6 and TRBJ2-1, with a weak D call TRBD2 (5 bases). This CDR3 region has 17 residues. Germline CDR1 SGHVS, CDR2 FNYEAQ. Trimming removed 3 bases at V and 0 bases at J, with 15 bases between. CDR3: CASSLGAWESSYNEQFF. The CDR3 DNA follows: TGTGCCAGCAGCTTGGGCGCTTGGGAGAGCTCCTACAATGAGCAGTTCTTC.

The gene calls are TRBV27 and TRBJ2-7, with TRBD1 matching 10 bases. Per germline, CDR1 MNHEY and CDR2 SMNVEV (reference sequence). Trimming at V came to 7 bases and at J to 5 bases, leaving 17 bases not matched to a gene. The CDR3 has 17 amino acids. The DNA of the CDR3 is TGTGCCAGCAATGACAGGGGGCTAGCCCTTTCGTCCCACGAGCAGTACTTC. Translating gives CASNDRGLALSSHEQYF.

The genes are TRBV7-9 and TRBJ2-7; D unresolved. Trimming removed 1 base at V and 5 bases at J, with 18 bases between. This CDR3 contains 16 residues. CDR1 and CDR2 (germline): SEHNR, FQNEAQ (reference sequence). The CDR3 protein is CASSLVAGVKLDEQYF. Here the CDR3 DNA reads TGTGCCAGCAGCTTAGTCGCCGGAGTAAAACTTGACGAGCAGTACTTC.

The V call is TRBV29-1, the J call TRBJ2-5; 10 positions agree with TRBD2. Germline CDR1 and CDR2: SQVTM and ANQGSEA. This CDR3 is 14 amino acids long. Trimming removed 4 bases from V and 8 bases from J; junction bases left unmatched: 10. The CDR3 loop reads CSVALAGPPNTQYF. CDR3 nucleotides: TGCAGCGTTGCACTAGCGGGACCTCCGAATACCCAGTACTTC.

V gene TRBV6-6 combines with J gene TRBJ2-5; D is ambiguous. The CDR3 runs 12 residues. V was pared by 5 bases and J by 4 bases, with 8 bases between. Germline CDR1 and CDR2: MNHNY and SVGAGI (reference sequence). CDR3 bases: TGTGCCAGCAGTCCAGTCCGAGAGACCCAGTACTTC. Residues: CASSPVRETQYF.

V is TRBV15 and J is TRBJ2-1; D remains unclear. In germline, CDR1 is LNHNV, CDR2 YYDKDF (reference sequence). This CDR3 spans 15 amino acids. V lost 0 bases, J lost 5 bases, and 11 bases lay in between. The CDR3 bases are TGTGCCACCAGCAGAGACCCAACAAGCGACAATGAGCAGTTCTTC. Amino acids: CATSRDPTSDNEQFF.

The V call is TRBV11-2, the J call TRBJ2-4; TRBD1 matches at 12 bases. CDR3 size: 16 residues. V lost 4 bases to trimming and J lost 8 bases; unmatched junction nucleotides: 9. Germline CDR1 SGHAT, CDR2 FQNNGV. The CDR3 reads CASSYPGQGASDIQYF. The CDR3 DNA sequence: TGTGCCAGCAGCTACCCGGGACAGGGGGCGTCGGACATTCAGTACTTC.

This clone was picked up a small number of times. The CDR3 nucleotides read TGTGCCACAGGACTAGCGGGGGGCTCCTACGAGCAGTACTTC. As protein: CATGLAGGSYEQYF. The J gene is TRBJ2-7, the V gene TRBV10-3; 14 positions agree with TRBD2. The CDR3 is 14 residues long. J was trimmed by 0 bases and V by 10 bases; bases with no gene match: 2. The germline V gene encodes CDR1 ENHRY and CDR2 SYGVKD.

The chain uses TRBV19 and TRBJ2-1; 8 bases are a match to TRBD2. Germline V gives CDR1 LNHDA, CDR2 SQIVND (reference sequence). The CDR3 is 16 residues long. The junction had 13 bases not matched to a gene; V was cut back by 9 bases and J by 3 bases. The CDR3 DNA reads TGTGCCAGCCGACAACCGGGACTAGTAGACTACAATGAGCAGTTCTTC. Translation: CASRQPGLVDYNEQFF. Full variable domain (outside the CDR3, taken from reference TRBV19 and TRBJ2-1): DGGITQSPKYLFRKEGQNVTLSCEQNLNHDAMYWYRQDPGQGLRLIYYSQIVNDFQKGDIAEGYSVSREKKESFPLTVTSAQKNPTAFYLCASRQPGLVDYNEQFFGPGTRLTVL.